This T cell receptor beta chain is from a study of blood T cell repertoires in COVID-19. Background on the study: Material from acute and convalescent COVID-19 was sourced from the United States, Italy and Spain.

In the study's own analysis: For nucleated cells, counts were estimated from reference gene primer amplification. Sequenced by immunoSEQ multiplex PCR; TCRdb stores in-frame clones only, minus some. V, J and clone size are those of that table, while D and trimming were read from the DNA. The sample has under 300,000 clones, around 90% seen once. V lost 6 bases, J lost 6 bases, and 22 bases lay in between. The germline V gene has CDR1 SNHLY and CDR2 FYNNEI. There are 16 residues in the CDR3. This rearrangement joins TRBV2 to TRBJ2-3; perhaps TRBD2 as D (6 bases). This clonotype was obtained from a woman under 40 who had recovered from COVID-19. What was sequenced was PBMCs or T cells enriched from blood (not recorded which). CDR3 nucleotides: TGTGCCAGCAGACCTAGACTAGGTCAAGGGTGGGATACGCAGTATTTT. Its protein product is CASRPRLGQGWDTQYF.